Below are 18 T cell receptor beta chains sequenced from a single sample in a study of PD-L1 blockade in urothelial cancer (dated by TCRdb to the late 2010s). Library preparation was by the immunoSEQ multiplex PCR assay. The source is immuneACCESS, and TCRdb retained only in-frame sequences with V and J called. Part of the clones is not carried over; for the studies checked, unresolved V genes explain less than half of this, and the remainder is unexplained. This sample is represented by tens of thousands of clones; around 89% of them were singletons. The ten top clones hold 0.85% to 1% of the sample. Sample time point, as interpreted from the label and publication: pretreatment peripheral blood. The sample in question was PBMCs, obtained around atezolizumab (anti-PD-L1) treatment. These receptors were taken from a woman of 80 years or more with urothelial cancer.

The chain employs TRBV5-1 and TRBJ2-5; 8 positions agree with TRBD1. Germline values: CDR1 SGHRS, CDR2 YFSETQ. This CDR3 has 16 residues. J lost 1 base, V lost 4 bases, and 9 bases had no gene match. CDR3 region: CASSISGTGVQETQYF. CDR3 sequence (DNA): TGCGCCAGCAGCATATCCGGGACAGGTGTCCAAGAGACCCAGTACTTC.

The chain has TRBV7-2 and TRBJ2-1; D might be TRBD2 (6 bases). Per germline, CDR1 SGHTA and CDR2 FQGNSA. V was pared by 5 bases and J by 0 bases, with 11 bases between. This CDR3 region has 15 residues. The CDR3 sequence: CASSLGGNSYNEQFF. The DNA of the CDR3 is TGTGCCAGCAGCCTTGGAGGGAACTCCTACAATGAGCAGTTCTTC.

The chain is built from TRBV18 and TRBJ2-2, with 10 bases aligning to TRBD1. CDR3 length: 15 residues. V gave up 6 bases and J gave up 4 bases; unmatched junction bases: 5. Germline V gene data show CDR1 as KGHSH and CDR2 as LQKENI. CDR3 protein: CASSRGTGATGELFF. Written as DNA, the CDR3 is TGTGCCAGCTCGCGCGGGACAGGGGCCACCGGGGAGCTGTTTTTT.

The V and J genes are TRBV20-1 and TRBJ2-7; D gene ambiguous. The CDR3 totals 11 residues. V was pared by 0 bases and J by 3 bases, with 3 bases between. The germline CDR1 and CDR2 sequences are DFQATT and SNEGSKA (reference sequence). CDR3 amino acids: CSARDGYEQYF. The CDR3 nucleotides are TGCAGTGCTAGAGACGGCTACGAGCAGTACTTC.

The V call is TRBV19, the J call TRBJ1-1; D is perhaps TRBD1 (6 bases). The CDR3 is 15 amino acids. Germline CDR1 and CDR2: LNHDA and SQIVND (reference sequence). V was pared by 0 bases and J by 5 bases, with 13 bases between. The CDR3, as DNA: TGTGCCAGTAGTATAGATACAGGGAGAGCGACTGAAGCTTTCTTT. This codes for CASSIDTGRATEAFF.

DNA for the CDR3: TGTGCCAGCAGCTTAATGACGGGGGGCACTGAAGCTTTCTTT. Protein sequence: CASSLMTGGTEAFF. The gene calls are TRBV11-2 and TRBJ1-1, with D possibly matching TRBD1 (5 bases). Trimming cost V 2 bases and J 4 bases, with 11 bases left between them. Looked up from germline, CDR1 is SGHAT and CDR2 is FQNNGV. The CDR3 contains 14 residues.

CDR3 DNA: TGTGCCAGCAGCTTGAAAGCCAACCAAGAGACCCAGTACTTC. Translating gives CASSLKANQETQYF. The J gene is TRBJ2-5, the V gene TRBV5-4; D is uncertain. V shed 1 base and J shed 0 bases, with 7 bases lying between them. The CDR3 length is 14 residues. Germline V gene lookup returns CDR1 SGHNT and CDR2 YYREEE (reference sequence).

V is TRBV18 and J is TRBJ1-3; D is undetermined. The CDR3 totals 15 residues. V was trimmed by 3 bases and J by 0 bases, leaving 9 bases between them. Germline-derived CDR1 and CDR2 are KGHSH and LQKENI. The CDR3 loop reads CASSPPGNSGNTIYF. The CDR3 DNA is TGTGCCAGCTCACCTCCGGGAAACTCTGGAAACACCATATATTTT.

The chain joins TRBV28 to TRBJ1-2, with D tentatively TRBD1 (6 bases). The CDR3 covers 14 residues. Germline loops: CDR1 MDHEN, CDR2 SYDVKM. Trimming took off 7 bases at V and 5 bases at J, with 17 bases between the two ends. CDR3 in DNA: TGTGCCAGCACCGTTTTAATCACAGGGTATGGCTACACCTTC. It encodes CASTVLITGYGYTF.

CDR3 amino acids: CASSFLSRLAGSSYNEQFF. In DNA, the CDR3 is TGTGCCAGCAGCTTCCTGTCCCGACTAGCGGGGAGCTCCTACAATGAGCAGTTCTTC. The V gene is TRBV7-9, the J gene TRBJ2-1; TRBD2 agrees at 11 bases. CDR3 length: 19 residues. Germline lookup yields CDR1 SEHNR and CDR2 FQNEAQ (reference sequence). With 3 bases clipped from V and 0 bases from J, the junction kept 10 bases outside the gene matches.

The CDR3 protein is CASSLSNSGTSGTEKGDTQYF. Written as DNA, the CDR3 is TGCGCCAGCAGCCTATCGAACTCCGGGACTAGCGGGACGGAAAAAGGAGATACGCAGTATTTT. The chain combines TRBV5-1 with TRBJ2-3; 13 nucleotides match TRBD2. CDR3 length equals 21 residues. The V gene's germline CDR1 is SGHRS and CDR2 YFSETQ. J was trimmed by 5 bases and V by 4 bases; bases with no gene match: 22.

The CDR3 region is CASSPNVLAGASTDTQYF. The CDR3 DNA sequence: TGTGCCAGCAGCCCTAATGTTCTAGCGGGAGCCAGCACAGATACGCAGTATTTT. The V call is TRBV7-6, the J call TRBJ2-3, with 10 bases fitting TRBD2. V was clipped by 5 bases and J by 0 bases; unmatched bases: 11. The germline CDR1 and CDR2 sequences are SGHVS and FNYEAQ. This CDR3 is built from 18 residues.

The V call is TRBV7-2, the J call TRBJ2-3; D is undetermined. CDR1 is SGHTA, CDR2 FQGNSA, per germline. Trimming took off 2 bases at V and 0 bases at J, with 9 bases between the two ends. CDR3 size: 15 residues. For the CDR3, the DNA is TGTGCCAGCAGCTTACAGACTGGAAGCACAGATACGCAGTATTTT. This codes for CASSLQTGSTDTQYF.

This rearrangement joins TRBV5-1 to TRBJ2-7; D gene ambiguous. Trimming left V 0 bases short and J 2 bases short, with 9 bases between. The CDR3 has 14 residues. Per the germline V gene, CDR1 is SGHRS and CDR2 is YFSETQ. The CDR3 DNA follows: TGCGCCAGCAGCTTGGTCGGTAATGCCTACGAGCAGTACTTC. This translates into CASSLVGNAYEQYF.

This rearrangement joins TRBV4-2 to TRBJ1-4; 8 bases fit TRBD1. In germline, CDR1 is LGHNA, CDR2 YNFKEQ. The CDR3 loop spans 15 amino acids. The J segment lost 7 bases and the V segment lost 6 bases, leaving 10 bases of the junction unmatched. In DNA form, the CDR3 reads TGTGCCAGCAGAGACCAGGGGGCTTCAAGTGAAAAACTGTTTTTT. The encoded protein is CASRDQGASSEKLFF.

The DNA for the CDR3 is TGCGCCAGCAGCTTGGCGGTCGGGACAGAAGCTTTCTTT. Translated: CASSLAVGTEAFF. The rearrangement links TRBV5-1 to TRBJ1-1, with D possibly being TRBD1 (6 bases). CDR1 SGHRS and CDR2 YFSETQ come from the germline V gene. Deletions cut 0 bases from V and 8 bases from J, with 11 bases between. The CDR3 consists of 13 residues.

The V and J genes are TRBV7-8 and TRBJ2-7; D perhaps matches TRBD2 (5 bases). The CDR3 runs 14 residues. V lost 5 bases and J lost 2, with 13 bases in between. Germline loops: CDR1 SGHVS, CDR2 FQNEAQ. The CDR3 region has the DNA TGTGCCAGCAGCCTCAGCGGAGGAACCTACGAGCAGTACTTC. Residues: CASSLSGGTYEQYF.

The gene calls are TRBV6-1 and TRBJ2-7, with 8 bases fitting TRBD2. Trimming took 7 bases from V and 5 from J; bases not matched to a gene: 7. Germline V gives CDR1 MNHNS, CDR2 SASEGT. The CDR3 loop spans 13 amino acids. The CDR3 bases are TGTGCCAGCACGGGGACTAGTCTCAACGAGCAGTACTTC. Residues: CASTGTSLNEQYF.